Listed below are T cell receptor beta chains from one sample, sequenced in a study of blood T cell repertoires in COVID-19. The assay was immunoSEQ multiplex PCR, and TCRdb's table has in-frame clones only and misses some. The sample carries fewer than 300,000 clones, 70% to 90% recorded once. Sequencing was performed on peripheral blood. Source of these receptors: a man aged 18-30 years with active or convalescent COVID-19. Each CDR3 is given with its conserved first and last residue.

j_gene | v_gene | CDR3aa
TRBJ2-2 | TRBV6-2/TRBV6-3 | CASSYGADTGELFF
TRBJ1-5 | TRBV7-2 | CASSLAQYNQPQHF
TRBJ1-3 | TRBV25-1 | CASSELRTGGFTIYF
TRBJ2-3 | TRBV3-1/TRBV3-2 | CASSQGASDTQYF
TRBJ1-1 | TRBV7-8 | CASRSRTRWDTEAFF
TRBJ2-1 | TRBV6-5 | CASSSWFRDSYNEQFF
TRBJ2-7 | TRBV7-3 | CASSPGEGPTYEQYF
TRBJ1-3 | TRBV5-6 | CASSLVTGGNRNTIYF
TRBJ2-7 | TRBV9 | CASSPTSSYEQYF
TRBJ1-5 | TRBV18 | CASSPSGQGRQPQHF
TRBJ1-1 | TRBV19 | CASSLGALTEAFF
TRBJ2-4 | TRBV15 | CATSRVKSLIAKNIQYF
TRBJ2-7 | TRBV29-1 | CSVASGSYEQYF
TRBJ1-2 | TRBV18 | CASSPSGFAGVATF
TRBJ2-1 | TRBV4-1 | CASSQPGQLYNEQFF
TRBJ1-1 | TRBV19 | CASSIAADTSF
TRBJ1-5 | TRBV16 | CASSRRNMNQGARNQPQHF
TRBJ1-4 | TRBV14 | CASSQRTRLGEKLFF
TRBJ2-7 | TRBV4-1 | CASSQVLARADEQYF
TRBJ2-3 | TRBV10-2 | CASSEQGGPDTQYF
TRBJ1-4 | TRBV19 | CASSAAGTENEKLFF
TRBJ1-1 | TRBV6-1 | CASSGRDGRVNTEAFF
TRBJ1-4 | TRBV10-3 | CAISDSGQGDEKLFF
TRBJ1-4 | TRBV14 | CASSRGQNFNEKLFF
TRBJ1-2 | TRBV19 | CASSLTYSGLDGYTF
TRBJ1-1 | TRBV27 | CASSFAPTVTEAFF
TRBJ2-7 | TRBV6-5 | CASGTGTLSYEQYF